This T cell receptor (beta chain) was sequenced for a study of T cell responses to AZD1222 COVID-19 vaccine (dated by TCRdb to the early 2020s). Regarding the study in general: AZD1222 recipients with second doses at about 4 weeks or about 12 weeks were pooled, because spike-specific TCR depth and breadth did not differ between schedules. TCR sequencing was performed for roughly 250 trial participants, of whom about 200 were given two doses of AZD1222 and some 26 were given two doses of MenACWY control vaccine. Trial participants were enrolled into age subgroups of 18-55, 56-69 and 70-plus years, which contained around 140, 26 and 57 TCR-sequenced participants, respectively.

Per the publication, the time point label means: baseline before first vaccination. The vaccinee samples were drawn from two UK trials, COV001 and COV002, one of which was a single-blind randomized controlled phase 2/3 trial testing AZD1222 (ChAdOx1 nCoV-19) in healthy adults. Trial participant PBMC samples were collected at day 0 and day 28 after the second dose for TCRbeta chain sequencing. V sheds 5 bases and J sheds 1 base, leaving 9 bases between their ends. The CDR3 sequence holds 15 residues, the cysteine and phenylalanine included. Only CDR3 DNA remains: 45 bases, in frame from the first base. For CDR1 and CDR2, the germline V gene (reference sequence) lists LGHDT and YNNKEL. Turning to this clone: Its antigen remains undetermined. Base qualities are not at hand, and no much larger clone is one base apart.

General conclusions and limits of the study: The whole spike protein was spanned by vaccine-associated CD4 TCRs, and dominant responses were seen in regions 160-218 and 743-854. Conclusions about previously exposed vaccinees were limited because only six AZD1222 recipients were SARS-CoV-2 seropositive at baseline. Most participants were white British and females outnumbered males, and the authors suggested that clonal diversity may have been underestimated. Nearly half of unique spike-specific TCRs reportedly recognized epitopes outside regions mutated in the B.1.351 and B.1.1.7 variants. Because no day 14 peak-response samples were available, the repertoires could be characterized only after the peak T cell response. Spike-specific TCR breadth and depth rose significantly after two AZD1222 doses compared with day 0 and with MenACWY recipients. The 56-69-year group was small, and its depth increase did not reach significance, likely because of low power.

The CDR3 regions of human TCRbeta chains were subjected to immunosequencing. The paper's processing steps were these. Repertoire TCRs were matched against a reference library of SARS-CoV-2-specific TCRs generated with the MIRA antigen-specificity platform. Breadth was defined as the fraction of unique TCRs that were SARS-CoV-2-associated, and depth was defined as the fraction of total T cells that were SARS-CoV-2-associated. Using the MIRA data, each spike-specific TCR was mapped to the spike region that the TCR reacts to and placed in a CD4 or CD8 class. Log10-transformed breadth and depth values were compared by one-way ANOVA with Sidak's multiple comparisons tests. The table comes from immuneACCESS by way of TCRdb, which keeps in-frame sequences with V and J called. Part of the clones is missing from these tables; in studies checked, under half for an unresolved V gene and the rest for unknown reasons. V and J calls and clone size are as listed in that table; D and trimming were resolved from the DNA. The table for this sample lists about 55,000 clones; about 90% of them were counted only once. The top ten hold roughly 2% of the sample.

This TCR came from an adult in good health. The sequencing here drew on peripheral blood, taken on day 0 of AZD1222 vaccination. The V and J segments used are TRBV3-1 (or the pseudogene TRBV3-2) and TRBJ2-6, and possibly TRBD1, on 6 matching bases. The CDR3 here reads CASSKTGSGANVLTF. The nucleotide sequence is TGTGCCAGCAGCAAGACAGGTTCTGGGGCCAACGTCCTGACTTTC.